The rows below give T cell receptor beta chains drawn from one sample of a study of identifying expanded T cells in peripheral blood. Here immunoSEQ multiplex PCR was the method, and the copy in TCRdb shows in-frame clones only, minus some. The sample holds about 63,000 clones, over 80% seen once. Sequencing used blood. All receptors derive from a person aged 18-70 years in good health. The CDR3 runs from the conserved cysteine through the conserved F or W. Each record gives: D gene, V gene, clone size, J gene, CDR3 protein, CDR3 DNA. The D gene is left open where the match is weak. Size is stated for part of the rows, as once, few or many counts, or as a class when the clone is expanded.

-	TRBV6-5	few	TRBJ1-1	CASSFAAGTEAFF	TGTGCCAGCAGTTTTGCAGCTGGCACTGAAGCTTTCTTT
-	TRBV11-1	-	TRBJ2-2	CASSLVGGTGELFF	TGTGCCAGCAGCTTAGTCGGCGGGACCGGGGAGCTGTTTTTT
-	TRBV10-3	-	TRBJ1-3	CAISNDWQGISGNTIYF	TGTGCCATCTCCAACGACTGGCAGGGAATCTCTGGAAACACCATATATTTT
-	TRBV6-5	-	TRBJ2-3	CASSYPGMLDTQYF	TGTGCCAGCAGTTACCCAGGCATGTTGGATACGCAGTATTTT
-	TRBV6-5	-	TRBJ2-3	CASSQGSTDTQYF	TGTGCCAGCAGCCAGGGGAGCACAGATACGCAGTATTTT
TRBD2	TRBV23-1	-	TRBJ2-3	CASSQSKRGVADTQYF	TGCGCCAGCAGTCAATCGAAGCGGGGAGTAGCAGATACGCAGTATTTT
TRBD1	TRBV6-5	few	TRBJ2-1	CASRDRDTYNEQFF	TGTGCCAGCAGAGACAGGGATACATACAATGAGCAGTTCTTC
TRBD1	TRBV14	-	TRBJ1-2	CASSPRGQGAYGYTF	TGTGCCAGCAGCCCACGAGGACAGGGGGCATATGGCTACACCTTC
TRBD1	TRBV11-3	-	TRBJ2-1	CASSLSGTGVFNEQFF	TGTGCCAGCAGCTTATCCGGGACAGGGGTTTTTAATGAGCAGTTCTTC
TRBD2	TRBV27	-	TRBJ2-7	CASSLSRGNYEQYF	TGTGCCAGCAGTTTATCGCGGGGGAACTACGAGCAGTACTTC
-	TRBV18	-	TRBJ1-6	CASSPNTHGNSPLHF	TGTGCCAGCTCCCCCAATACCCATGGGAATTCACCCCTCCACTTT
TRBD2	TRBV7-6	-	TRBJ2-7	CASSPRTSGTYEQYF	TGTGCCAGCAGCCCCCGGACTAGCGGAACCTACGAGCAGTACTTC
-	TRBV6-5	-	TRBJ2-1	CASSYGRSNEQFF	TGTGCCAGCAGTTACGGGAGGAGCAATGAGCAGTTCTTC